These 7 T cell receptor beta chains came from one sample sequenced in a study of shared clonotypes between healthy human individuals. Terminally differentiated effector memory CD45RA+ cells were excluded by CCR7 positive selection of CD45RO-negative cells. Data came from immunoSEQ multiplex PCR; TCRdb stores just in-frame clones and leaves some out. The table has about 2.1 million clones, just over 90% seen once. Sequencing was carried out using naive CD8+ T cells from PBMCs. The receptors stem from a man younger than 35 in good health. Some clones in this sample may be carry-over from other donors' samples.

In DNA, the CDR3 is TGCGCCAGCAGCTTATTAGGGCAAGGCGAGCAGTACTTC. Protein product: CASSLLGQGEQYF. V usage is TRBV5-1 and J usage is TRBJ2-7; D gene uncertain. The length of the CDR3 is 13 residues. Trimming took off 2 bases at V and 6 bases at J, with 12 bases between the two ends. Germline-derived CDR1 and CDR2 are SGHRS and YFSETQ.

In nucleotides, the CDR3 is TGTGCCAGCAGTTGGACTCCCCGCACAGATACGCAGTATTTT. Amino acid sequence: CASSWTPRTDTQYF. This rearrangement joins TRBV27 to TRBJ2-3; TRBD2 might be the D (5 bases). Germline loops: CDR1 MNHEY, CDR2 SMNVEV (reference sequence). The CDR3 covers 14 residues. The V and J ends lost 4 bases and 1 base respectively, with 9 bases between them.

This sequence joins TRBV29-1 and TRBJ2-1; unclear D gene. Per the germline V gene, CDR1 is SQVTM and CDR2 is ANQGSEA. The CDR3 loop spans 11 amino acids. Trimming shortened V by 7 bases and J by 5 bases, and 9 bases separated the two germline ends. The CDR3 DNA follows: TGCAGCGGGGCCGCTGACAATGAGCAGTTCTTC. Residues: CSGAADNEQFF.

This chain links TRBV7-8 with TRBJ2-7; TRBD1 matches 9 bases. This CDR3 has 15 residues. Unmatched junction bases numbered 6, after V lost 1 base and J lost 5 bases. From germline, CDR1 is SGHVS and CDR2 FQNEAQ. The CDR3 DNA sequence: TGTGCCAGCAGCTTAGTGACAGGGGGTTGGAACGAGCAGTACTTC. It encodes CASSLVTGGWNEQYF.

The genes are TRBV15 and TRBJ2-5, with D unresolved. Deletions cut 8 bases from V and 5 bases from J, with 18 bases between. This CDR3 has 14 residues. Germline V lookup: CDR1 LNHNV, CDR2 YYDKDF (reference sequence). The CDR3 reads CATQLGPTGETQYF. CDR3 coding DNA: TGTGCCACCCAACTCGGACCCACCGGGGAGACCCAGTACTTC. The variable domain in full, completed from reference TRBV15 and TRBJ2-5, reads DAMVIQNPRYQVTQFGKPVTLSCSQTLNHNVMYWYQQKSSQAPKLLFHYYDKDFNNEADTPDNFQSRRPNTSFCFLDIRSPGLGDTAMYLCATQLGPTGETQYFGPGTRLLVL.

CDR3 nucleotide sequence: TGTGCCAGCAGTCCCGGAACCGTTGGGGTCACCGGGGAGCTGTTTTTT. Its protein product is CASSPGTVGVTGELFF. This rearrangement joins TRBV6-6 to TRBJ2-2; D remains unclear. The V gene's germline CDR1 is MNHNY and CDR2 SVGAGI (reference sequence). The CDR3 consists of 16 residues. The V and J ends lost 5 bases and 4 bases respectively, with 17 bases between them.

This clone was recorded a few times. The gene calls are TRBV7-6 and TRBJ2-1; 8 positions agree with TRBD2. The CDR3 is made up of 15 amino acids. The V and J ends lost 1 base and 6 bases, in that order; junction bases with no gene match: 5. Germline V gives CDR1 SGHVS, CDR2 FNYEAQ. The CDR3 nucleotides read TGTGCCAGCAGCTTAGGAGCGGGAGCCGTCAATGAGCAGTTCTTC. The encoded protein is CASSLGAGAVNEQFF.